This T cell receptor (beta chain) originates from a study of T cells in Graves' hyperthyroidism and ophthalmopathy. The study's findings and limits: The model forecast ophthalmopathy, anticipating it by a median about 6.5 months before onset.

Germline CDR1 is MNHEY and CDR2 is SMNVEV (reference sequence). Germline trimming cut 8 bases from V and 5 bases from J; bases unmatched to any gene: 15. This CDR3 has 17 residues. There were TCR beta CDR3 regions amplified from RNA transcripts. First-round RT-PCR targeting the TCR CDR3 was performed with the HTBI primer set. TCRdb reanalysed the multiplex PCR reads using MiXCR and keeps one entry per CDR3 protein. The repertoire consists of about 480,000 distinct CDR3 sequences, with approximately 23% occurring once and the leading ten covering 45% to 50%. Clinical Activity Scores of at least 3, NOSPECS grades of at least 4 and durations under 3 months characterized ophthalmopathy patients. Uncontrolled infection, other autoimmune disease, pregnancy or lactation barred patients from enrollment. The PBMCs had their origin in 7.5 to 10 ml of fresh peripheral blood. Concerning this clonotype itself: Its antigen remains unidentified.

The chain uses TRBV27 and TRBJ2-3, with 11 bases aligning to TRBD2. The receptor comes from a woman between 70 and 85 years old with Graves' ophthalmopathy. Material for sequencing was blood. CDR3 sequence reads: CASGSGLAGGAEDTQYF. Here the CDR3 DNA reads TGTGCCAGCGGTTCGGGATTAGCGGGAGGGGCAGAAGATACGCAGTATTTT.